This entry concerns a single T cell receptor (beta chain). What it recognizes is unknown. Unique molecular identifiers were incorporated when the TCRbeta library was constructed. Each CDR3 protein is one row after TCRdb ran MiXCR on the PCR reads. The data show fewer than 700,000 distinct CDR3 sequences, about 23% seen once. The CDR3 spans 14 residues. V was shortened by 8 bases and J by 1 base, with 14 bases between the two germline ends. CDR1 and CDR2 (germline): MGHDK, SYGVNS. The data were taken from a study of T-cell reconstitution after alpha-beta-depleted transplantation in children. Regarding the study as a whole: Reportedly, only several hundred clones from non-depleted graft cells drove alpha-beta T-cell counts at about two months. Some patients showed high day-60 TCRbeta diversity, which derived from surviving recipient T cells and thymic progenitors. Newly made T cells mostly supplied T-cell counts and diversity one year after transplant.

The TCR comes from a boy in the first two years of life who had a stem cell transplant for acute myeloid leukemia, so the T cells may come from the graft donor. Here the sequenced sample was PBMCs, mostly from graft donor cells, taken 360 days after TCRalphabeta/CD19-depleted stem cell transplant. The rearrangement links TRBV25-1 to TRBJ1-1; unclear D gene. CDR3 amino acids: CASQPPTSNTEAFF. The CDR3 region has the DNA TGTGCCAGCCAGCCCCCTACGTCGAACACTGAAGCTTTCTTT.